The 29 T cell receptor beta chains below come from one sample, sequenced in a study of cytomegalovirus exposure and HLA in healthy donors. PCR amplification relied on 60 Vbeta primers (plus 13 Jbeta primers). The assay was immunoSEQ multiplex PCR, and TCRdb's table has in-frame clones only and misses some. The profile shows about 120,000 clones, about 68% of them singletons. Material for sequencing was PBMCs. These receptors were taken from a woman aged 40 to 55 in good health and CMV-seropositive.

Written as DNA, the CDR3 is TGTGCCAGCAGCTTGGACCTAGCTTGGGGAGAGACCCAGTACTTC. Translation gives CASSLDLAWGETQYF. This chain links TRBV5-4 with TRBJ2-7, with a possible D match to TRBD2 (5 bases). TRBJ2-5 matches the DNA end more closely, so the J call is doubtful. CDR1 SGHNT and CDR2 YYREEE come from the germline V gene (reference sequence). This CDR3 comprises 15 residues.

This rearrangement joins TRBV27 to TRBJ2-7; 7 bases map to TRBD2. Germline V gives CDR1 MNHEY, CDR2 SMNVEV (reference sequence). This CDR3 is 13 amino acids long. The junction had 5 bases not matched to a gene; V was cut back by 3 bases and J by 6 bases. The CDR3 DNA is TGTGCCAGCAGTTTTGGGCGGGGGTCCGAGCAGTACTTC. It is translated as CASSFGRGSEQYF.

The V call is TRBV27, the J call TRBJ2-7; 9 bases line up with TRBD2. The V gene's germline CDR1 is MNHEY and CDR2 SMNVEV (reference sequence). This CDR3 has 13 amino acids. V dropped 4 bases and J dropped 3; count of bases not matched to a gene: 1. The CDR3 reads CASSWREGYEQYF. The CDR3, as DNA: TGTGCCAGCAGTTGGCGGGAGGGCTACGAGCAGTACTTC.

The chain has TRBV29-1 and TRBJ2-5; 10 nucleotides agree with TRBD1. Germline CDR1 SQVTM, CDR2 ANQGSEA. The CDR3 has 12 residues. Germline trimming cut 6 bases from V and 14 bases from J; bases unmatched to any gene: 12. The CDR3 is CSVGPGQGPVYF. The CDR3 DNA is TGCAGCGTGGGACCGGGACAGGGGCCCGTTTACTTC.

The V and J genes are TRBV4-3 and TRBJ1-2; 9 positions match TRBD1. J gave up 6 bases and V 3 bases, and 14 bases lay outside the gene matches. CDR1 LGHNA and CDR2 YSLEER come from the germline V gene. This CDR3 has 17 residues. The CDR3 nucleotides are TGCGCCAGCAGCCATCCCATGGGACAGGGAGAGGGGAATGGCTACACCTTC. Amino acids: CASSHPMGQGEGNGYTF.

The J gene is TRBJ1-5, the V gene TRBV6-1; 7 bases match TRBD1. This CDR3 is 13 amino acids long. CDR1 MNHNS and CDR2 SASEGT come from the germline V gene. V was clipped by 6 bases and J by 4 bases; unmatched bases: 3. CDR3 loop: CASRLGQNQPQHF. The CDR3 nucleotides read TGTGCCAGCAGATTGGGACAGAATCAGCCCCAGCATTTT.

The chain employs TRBV6-1 and TRBJ2-5; TRBD2 might be the D (6 bases). Between the trimmed V and J ends, which lost 6 bases and 2 bases, there was a span of 16 bases. The germline gives CDR1 MNHNS, CDR2 SASEGT. The CDR3 has 15 residues. The CDR3 region has the DNA TGTGCCAGCAGGAAGGAGGCGGGGCTACAAGAGACCCAGTACTTC. Protein sequence: CASRKEAGLQETQYF.

This clone appeared once. The chain links TRBV6-1 to TRBJ2-5; TRBD1 matches at 7 bases. Unmatched junction bases numbered 11, after V lost 3 bases and J lost 7 bases. The CDR3 length is 15 residues. Per the germline V gene, CDR1 is MNHNS and CDR2 is SASEGT. CDR3 in amino acids: CASSDRWAGGMTQYF. As DNA, the CDR3 is TGTGCCAGCAGTGATCGGTGGGCAGGGGGTATGACCCAGTACTTC.

In this sample, this clone turned up a few times. The V call is TRBV5-8, the J call TRBJ2-1; no clear D gene. CDR3 length: 14 amino acids. The V end was cut by 4 bases, the J end by 4 bases, with 12 bases between. Germline V gene lookup returns CDR1 SGHTS and CDR2 YDEGEE. The CDR3 bases are TGTGCCAGCAGCATCAGGTCCCTATACAATGAGCAGTTCTTC. It translates to CASSIRSLYNEQFF.

Notes on this clone: At one end, the junction sequence differs from germline, possibly due to a read error. The chain uses TRBV7-9 and TRBJ2-7; D is possibly TRBD2 (5 bases). CDR1 is SEHNR and CDR2 is FQNEAQ in the germline V gene (reference sequence). The length of the CDR3 is 13 residues. The CDR3 sequence: CSSSFSGSYEQYF. The CDR3 coding sequence is TGTTCCAGCAGCTTCAGCGGATCATACGAGCAGTACTTC.

V gene TRBV7-2 combines with J gene TRBJ2-3; D not certain. The V end lost 8 bases, the J end lost 7 bases, and 19 bases lay between the germline ends. Germline values: CDR1 SGHTA, CDR2 FQGNSA. This CDR3 contains 14 residues. The CDR3 DNA is TGTGCCAGCGCGACTCCCCCCCCCACGCATACGCAGTATTTT. The encoded protein is CASATPPPTHTQYF. Looking up the rest from reference TRBV7-2 and TRBJ2-3 gives the full variable domain: GAGVSQSPSNKVTEKGKDVELRCDPISGHTALYWYRQSLGQGLEFLIYFQGNSAPDKSGLPSDRFSAERTGGSVSTLTIQRTQQEDSAVYLCASATPPPTHTQYFGPGTRLTVL.

This clone was seen more than once but under ten times. The chain employs TRBV5-1 and TRBJ2-7; 7 bases match TRBD1. The CDR3 spans 14 residues. V lost 4 bases to trimming and J lost 8 bases; unmatched junction nucleotides: 12. Germline V gene data show CDR1 as SGHRS and CDR2 as YFSETQ. The chain's CDR3 is CASSPRDSSTKQYF. The CDR3 DNA follows: TGCGCCAGCAGCCCCCGGGACAGCTCAACTAAGCAGTACTTC.

This clone occurred a few times. The genes are TRBV28 and TRBJ1-2; 8 nucleotides line up with TRBD1. CDR1 and CDR2 (germline): MDHEN, SYDVKM. This CDR3 contains 17 residues. Unmatched junction bases numbered 18, after V lost 8 bases and J lost 4 bases. CDR3: CASSIRSGGAKSYGYTF. CDR3 nucleotide sequence: TGTGCCAGCTCTATAAGGTCAGGGGGCGCGAAAAGCTATGGCTACACCTTC.

This clone was observed a single time. The V and J genes are TRBV28 and TRBJ2-1, with D possibly being TRBD1 (5 bases). Trimming stripped 8 bases from V and 4 bases from J, with 18 bases between. The germline CDR1 and CDR2 sequences are MDHEN and SYDVKM. The CDR3 is 15 residues long. CDR3 protein: CASALEHRRYNEQFF. The CDR3 bases are TGTGCCAGCGCATTGGAACACAGGAGATACAATGAGCAGTTCTTC.

The table lists this clone with a few counts. The CDR3 sequence is CASSSRDRETEAFF. The DNA for the CDR3 is TGTGCCAGCAGCTCCCGGGACAGGGAGACTGAAGCTTTCTTT. V and J are TRBV13 and TRBJ1-1, with 9 bases matching TRBD1. With 4 bases clipped from V and 5 bases from J, the junction kept 5 bases outside the gene matches. The CDR3 runs to 14 residues. The germline V gene has CDR1 PRHDT and CDR2 FYEKMQ (reference sequence). Variable domain in full (rest from reference TRBV13 and TRBJ1-1): AAGVIQSPRHLIKEKRETATLKCYPIPRHDTVYWYQQGPGQDPQFLISFYEKMQSDKGSIPDRFSAQQFSDYHSELNMSSLELGDSALYFCASSSRDRETEAFFGQGTRLTVV.

This clone was seen a few times. The chain links TRBV29-1 to TRBJ2-3, with 12 bases fitting TRBD2. The ends lost 7 bases at V and 12 bases at J; junction bases unmatched: 8. There are 12 residues in the CDR3. Germline loops: CDR1 SQVTM, CDR2 ANQGSEA. The CDR3 coding sequence is TGCAGCGCGATGCTAGCGGGAGGGCGTCAGTATTTT. It codes for CSAMLAGGRQYF.

This rearrangement joins TRBV4-1 to TRBJ2-3; possibly TRBD1 for D (6 bases). The CDR3 length is 14 residues. Trimming stripped 4 bases from V and 2 bases from J, with 10 bases between. CDR1 is MGHRA, CDR2 YSYEKL, per germline. The CDR3 DNA reads as TGCGCCAGCAGCCCGGGACACACCACAGATACGCAGTATTTT. Protein product: CASSPGHTTDTQYF.

This rearrangement joins TRBV18 to TRBJ2-3, with 10 bases matching TRBD2. The CDR3 runs 16 residues. From germline, CDR1 is KGHSH and CDR2 LQKENI. After removal of 3 bases from V and 4 bases from J, the junction contained 7 bases not matched to a gene. Here the CDR3 reads CASSPRPSGSSDTQYF. For the CDR3, the DNA is TGTGCCAGCTCACCGAGGCCTAGCGGGAGCTCAGATACGCAGTATTTT.

The V and J genes are TRBV13 and TRBJ2-7, with TRBD2 matching 9 bases. Germline V CDR1 and CDR2: PRHDT, FYEKMQ (reference sequence). CDR3 length: 14 residues. J was trimmed by 4 bases and V by 3 bases; bases with no gene match: 4. CDR3 in amino acids: CASSFGTSPYEQYF. The CDR3 DNA reads TGTGCCAGCAGCTTTGGGACTAGCCCTTACGAGCAGTACTTC. Full variable domain (remainder filled in from reference TRBV13 and TRBJ2-7): AAGVIQSPRHLIKEKRETATLKCYPIPRHDTVYWYQQGPGQDPQFLISFYEKMQSDKGSIPDRFSAQQFSDYHSELNMSSLELGDSALYFCASSFGTSPYEQYFGPGTRLTVT.

This clone is a singleton in its sample. At one boundary the junction diverges from the germline segment, which might be a read error. J is TRBJ1-1 and V is TRBV7-9; perhaps TRBD1 as D (5 bases). The CDR3 extends over 12 amino acids. The germline gives CDR1 SEHNR, CDR2 FQNEAQ (reference sequence). This chain's CDR3 is CSSSLGGTEAFF. The CDR3 DNA sequence: TGTTCCAGCAGCCTTGGGGGGACTGAAGCTTTCTTT. The whole variable domain, filled in from reference TRBV7-9 and TRBJ1-1, reads DTGVSQNPRHKITKRGQNVTFRCDPISEHNRLYWYRQTLGQGPEFLTYFQNEAQLEKSRLLSDRFSAERPKGSFSTLEIQRTEQGDSAMYLCSSSLGGTEAFFGQGTRLTVV.

This clone has just a few counts. The V gene is TRBV19, the J gene TRBJ1-2; no clear D. The CDR3 spans 14 residues. The V gene lost 0 bases and the J gene lost 8 bases, with 13 bases spanning the gap. The germline CDR1 and CDR2 sequences are LNHDA and SQIVND (reference sequence). CDR3 nucleotides: TGTGCCAGTAGTATAGAAGGCCGGGGTCGAGGCTACACCTTC. Amino acids: CASSIEGRGRGYTF. The full variable domain, in which reference TRBV19 and TRBJ1-2 provide the parts outside the CDR3, is DGGITQSPKYLFRKEGQNVTLSCEQNLNHDAMYWYRQDPGQGLRLIYYSQIVNDFQKGDIAEGYSVSREKKESFPLTVTSAQKNPTAFYLCASSIEGRGRGYTFGSGTRLTVV.

The CDR3 DNA reads as TGTGCCAGCAGCACCGGGACAGGGCTTTCCGGTGGCTACACCTTC. Protein sequence: CASSTGTGLSGGYTF. The V gene is TRBV7-2, the J gene TRBJ1-2, with 9 positions matching TRBD1. Germline V gene data show CDR1 as SGHTA and CDR2 as FQGNSA. This CDR3 has 15 amino acids. The V segment lost 5 bases and the J segment 7 bases; nucleotides outside the gene matches: 11.

The CDR3 is CASSERGSTEAFF. DNA of the CDR3: TGTGCCAGCAGTGAAAGGGGGTCCACTGAAGCTTTCTTT. The V and J genes are TRBV2 and TRBJ1-1, with D tentatively TRBD1 (6 bases). The V end lost 2 bases, the J end lost 4 bases, and 8 bases lay between the germline ends. Per the germline V gene, CDR1 is SNHLY and CDR2 is FYNNEI. This CDR3 comprises 13 residues.

V is TRBV5-1 and J is TRBJ2-5; 11 nucleotides line up with TRBD1. The length of the CDR3 is 16 residues. Germline CDR1 SGHRS, CDR2 YFSETQ. With V trimmed by 2 bases and J by 4 bases, 7 bases remained unmatched. CDR3 loop: CASSLGQGAFGETQYF. The DNA of the CDR3 is TGCGCCAGCAGCTTAGGACAGGGGGCTTTCGGAGAGACCCAGTACTTC.

CDR3: CASRNRGGTEAFF. The CDR3 region has the DNA TGTGCCAGTAGGAACAGGGGTGGCACTGAAGCTTTCTTT. V usage is TRBV19 and J usage is TRBJ1-1; TRBD1 agrees at 7 bases. The V segment lost 6 bases and the J segment 4 bases; nucleotides outside the gene matches: 5. The CDR3 has 13 residues. The germline CDR1 and CDR2 sequences are LNHDA and SQIVND (reference sequence).

This clone was observed a few times. Relative to the germline gene, one junction end is altered; a read error may explain this. The V gene is TRBV7-7, the J gene TRBJ2-5, with TRBD2 identical over 10 bases. The CDR3 contains 16 residues. Germline V gene data show CDR1 as SSHAT and CDR2 as FNYEAQ (reference sequence). Written as DNA, the CDR3 is TGTGCTAGCAGCTCACATAGCGGGAGGCCACAAGAGACCCAGTACTTC. Translated: CASSSHSGRPQETQYF.

Only a few counts were recorded for this clone. V usage is TRBV7-9 and J usage is TRBJ1-5; D is unclear. Germline CDR1 is SEHNR and CDR2 is FQNEAQ (reference sequence). The CDR3 runs 14 residues. V was cut by 3 bases and J by 7 bases, with 13 bases left in between. The CDR3 loop is CASSFGVGSQPQHF. The CDR3 region has the DNA TGTGCCAGCAGCTTCGGAGTAGGGAGCCAGCCCCAGCATTTT.

V and J are TRBV27 and TRBJ2-7; possibly TRBD2 for D (6 bases). With 5 bases removed from V and 6 bases from J, the gap between germline ends came to 20 bases. The CDR3 sequence is 15 residues long. Per germline, CDR1 MNHEY and CDR2 SMNVEV (reference sequence). The CDR3 DNA reads as TGTGCCAGCAGTCCGGGGGAGAGGTGGTACTCCGAGCAGTACTTC. The encoded protein is CASSPGERWYSEQYF.

The chain employs TRBV6-1 and TRBJ2-7; 11 bases align to TRBD2. This CDR3 region has 15 residues. In germline, CDR1 is MNHNS, CDR2 SASEGT. J gave up 4 bases and V 5 bases, and 7 bases lay outside the gene matches. The CDR3 sequence is CASSPRLAGTYEQYF. In DNA form, the CDR3 reads TGTGCCAGCAGTCCCCGACTAGCGGGAACTTACGAGCAGTACTTC.